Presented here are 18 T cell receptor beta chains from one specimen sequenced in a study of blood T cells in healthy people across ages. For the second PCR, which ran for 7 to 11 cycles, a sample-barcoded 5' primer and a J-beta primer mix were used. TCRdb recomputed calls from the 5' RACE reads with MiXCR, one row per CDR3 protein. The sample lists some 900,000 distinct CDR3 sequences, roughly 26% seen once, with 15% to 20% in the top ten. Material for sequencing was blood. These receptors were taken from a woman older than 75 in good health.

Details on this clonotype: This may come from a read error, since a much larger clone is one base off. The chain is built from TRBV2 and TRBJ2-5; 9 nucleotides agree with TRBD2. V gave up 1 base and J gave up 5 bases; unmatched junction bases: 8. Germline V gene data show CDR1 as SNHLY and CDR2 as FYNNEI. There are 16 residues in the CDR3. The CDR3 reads CASSEGTRGGRETQYF. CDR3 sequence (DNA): TGTGCCAGCAGTGAAGGGACGCGGGGGGGCCGGGAGACCCAGTACTTC.

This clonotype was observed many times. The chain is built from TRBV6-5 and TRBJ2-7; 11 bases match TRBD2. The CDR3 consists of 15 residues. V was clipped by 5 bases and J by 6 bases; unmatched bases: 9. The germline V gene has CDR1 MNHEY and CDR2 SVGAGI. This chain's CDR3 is CASSDGLAGGIEQYF. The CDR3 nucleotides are TGTGCCAGCAGTGACGGGCTAGCGGGGGGAATCGAGCAGTACTTC.

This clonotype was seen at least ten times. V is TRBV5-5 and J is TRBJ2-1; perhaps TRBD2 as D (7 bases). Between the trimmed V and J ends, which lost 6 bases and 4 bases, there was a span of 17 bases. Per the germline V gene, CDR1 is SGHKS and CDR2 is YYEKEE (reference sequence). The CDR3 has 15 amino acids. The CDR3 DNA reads TGTGCCAGCAACCAGGTCGGGGGGCTGTACAATGAGCAGTTCTTC. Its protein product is CASNQVGGLYNEQFF. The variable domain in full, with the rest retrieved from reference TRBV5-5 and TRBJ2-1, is DAGVTQSPTHLIKTRGQQVTLRCSPISGHKSVSWYQQVLGQGPQFIFQYYEKEERGRGNFPDRFSARQFPNYSSELNVNALLLGDSALYLCASNQVGGLYNEQFFGPGTRLTVL.

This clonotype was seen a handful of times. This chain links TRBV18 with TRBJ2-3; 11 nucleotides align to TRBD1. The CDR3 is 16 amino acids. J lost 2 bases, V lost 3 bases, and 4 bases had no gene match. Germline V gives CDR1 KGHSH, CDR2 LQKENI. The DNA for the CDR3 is TGTGCCAGCTCACCGGACAGGGGGCACTTCACAGATACGCAGTATTTT. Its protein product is CASSPDRGHFTDTQYF.

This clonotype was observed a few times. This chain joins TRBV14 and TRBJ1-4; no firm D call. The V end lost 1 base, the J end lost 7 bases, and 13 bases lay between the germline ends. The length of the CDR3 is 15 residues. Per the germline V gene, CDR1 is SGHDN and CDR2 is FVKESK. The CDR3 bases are TGTGCCAGCAGCCAAGTAAGGGCGTCTGGTGAAAAACTGTTTTTT. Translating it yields CASSQVRASGEKLFF.

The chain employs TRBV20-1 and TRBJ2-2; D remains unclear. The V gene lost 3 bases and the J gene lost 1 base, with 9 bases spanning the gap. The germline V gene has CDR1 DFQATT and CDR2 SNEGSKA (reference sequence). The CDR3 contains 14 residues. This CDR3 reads CSASHSRNTGELFF. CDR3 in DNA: TGCAGTGCTAGTCACAGCCGGAACACCGGGGAGCTGTTTTTT.

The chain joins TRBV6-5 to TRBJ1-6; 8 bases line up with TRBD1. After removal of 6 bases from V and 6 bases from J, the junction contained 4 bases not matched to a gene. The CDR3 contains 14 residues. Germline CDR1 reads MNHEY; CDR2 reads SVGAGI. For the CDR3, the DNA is TGTGCCAGCAGGCCCACAGGGGGTAATTCACCCCTCCACTTT. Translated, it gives CASRPTGGNSPLHF.

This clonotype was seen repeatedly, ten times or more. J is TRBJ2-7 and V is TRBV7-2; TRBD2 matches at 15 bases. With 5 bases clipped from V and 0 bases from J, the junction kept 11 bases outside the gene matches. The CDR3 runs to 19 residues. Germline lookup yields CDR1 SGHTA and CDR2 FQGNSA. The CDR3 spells CASSLLSGLAGGPSYEQYF. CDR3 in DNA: TGTGCCAGCAGCCTTCTTTCCGGACTAGCGGGGGGGCCCTCCTACGAGCAGTACTTC.

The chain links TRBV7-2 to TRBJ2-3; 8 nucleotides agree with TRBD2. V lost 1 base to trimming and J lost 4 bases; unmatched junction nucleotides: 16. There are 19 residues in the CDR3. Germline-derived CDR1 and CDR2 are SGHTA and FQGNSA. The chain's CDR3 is CASSLVGYGGAHFSDTQYF. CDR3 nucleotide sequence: TGTGCCAGCAGCTTAGTTGGTTACGGGGGGGCTCATTTTTCAGATACGCAGTATTTT.

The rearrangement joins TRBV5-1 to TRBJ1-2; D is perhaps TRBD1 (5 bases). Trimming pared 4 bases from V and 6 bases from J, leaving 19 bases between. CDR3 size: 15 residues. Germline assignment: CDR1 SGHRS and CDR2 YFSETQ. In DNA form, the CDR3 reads TGCGCCAGCAGCCCCATCCCCGGGACCTTGAATGGCTACACCTTC. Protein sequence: CASSPIPGTLNGYTF.

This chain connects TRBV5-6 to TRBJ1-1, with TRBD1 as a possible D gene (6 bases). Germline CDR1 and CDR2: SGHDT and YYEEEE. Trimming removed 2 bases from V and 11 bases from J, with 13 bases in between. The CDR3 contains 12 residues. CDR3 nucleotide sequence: TGTGCCAGCAGCTTTATTTCAGGGGAGGCTTTCTTT. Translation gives CASSFISGEAFF.

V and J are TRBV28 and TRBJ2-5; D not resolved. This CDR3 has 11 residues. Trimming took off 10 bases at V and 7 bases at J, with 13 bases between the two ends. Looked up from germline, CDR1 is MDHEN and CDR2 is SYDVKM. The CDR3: CANSYDGTQYF. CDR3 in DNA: TGTGCCAACAGCTACGACGGGACCCAGTACTTC.

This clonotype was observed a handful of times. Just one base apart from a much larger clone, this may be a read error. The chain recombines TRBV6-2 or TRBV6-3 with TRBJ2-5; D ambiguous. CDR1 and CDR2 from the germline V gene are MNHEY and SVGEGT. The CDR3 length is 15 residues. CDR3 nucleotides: TGTGCCGGCAGTGATTTAAGTAGGGAACAAGAGACCCAGTACTTC. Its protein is CAGSDLSREQETQYF.

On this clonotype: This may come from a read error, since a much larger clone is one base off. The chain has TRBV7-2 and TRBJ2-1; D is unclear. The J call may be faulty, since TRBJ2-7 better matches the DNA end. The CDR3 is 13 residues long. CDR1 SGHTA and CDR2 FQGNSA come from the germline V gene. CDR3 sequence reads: CASDPTSYNEQYF. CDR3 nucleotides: TGTGCCAGCGACCCTACTTCCTACAATGAGCAGTACTTC.

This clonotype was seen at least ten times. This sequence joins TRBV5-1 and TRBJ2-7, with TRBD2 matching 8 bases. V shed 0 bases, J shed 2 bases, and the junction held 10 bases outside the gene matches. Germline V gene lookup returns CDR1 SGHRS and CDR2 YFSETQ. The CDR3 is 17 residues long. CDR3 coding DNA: TGCGCCAGCAGCTTGGGTACGCTTGCGGGGGGTACCTACGAGCAGTACTTC. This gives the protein CASSLGTLAGGTYEQYF.

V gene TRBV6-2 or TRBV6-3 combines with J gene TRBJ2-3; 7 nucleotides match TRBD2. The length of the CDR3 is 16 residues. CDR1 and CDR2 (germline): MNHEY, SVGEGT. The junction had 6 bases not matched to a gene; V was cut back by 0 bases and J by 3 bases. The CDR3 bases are TGTGCCAGCAGTTACTCGAGACGGGAGGTAACAGATACGCAGTATTTT. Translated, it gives CASSYSRREVTDTQYF.

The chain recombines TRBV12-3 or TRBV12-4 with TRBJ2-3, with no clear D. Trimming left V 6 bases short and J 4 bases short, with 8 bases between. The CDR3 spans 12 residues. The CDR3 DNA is TGTGCCAGCAGAGCAAAGTCAGATACGCAGTATTTT. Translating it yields CASRAKSDTQYF.

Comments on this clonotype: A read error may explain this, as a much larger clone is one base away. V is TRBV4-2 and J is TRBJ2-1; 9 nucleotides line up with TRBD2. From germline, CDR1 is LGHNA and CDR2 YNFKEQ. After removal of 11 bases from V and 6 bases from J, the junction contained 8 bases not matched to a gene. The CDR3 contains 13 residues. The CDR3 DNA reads TGTGCCGGCGGCGGGGGGGGAACCAATGAGCAGTTCTTC. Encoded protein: CAGGGGGTNEQFF.